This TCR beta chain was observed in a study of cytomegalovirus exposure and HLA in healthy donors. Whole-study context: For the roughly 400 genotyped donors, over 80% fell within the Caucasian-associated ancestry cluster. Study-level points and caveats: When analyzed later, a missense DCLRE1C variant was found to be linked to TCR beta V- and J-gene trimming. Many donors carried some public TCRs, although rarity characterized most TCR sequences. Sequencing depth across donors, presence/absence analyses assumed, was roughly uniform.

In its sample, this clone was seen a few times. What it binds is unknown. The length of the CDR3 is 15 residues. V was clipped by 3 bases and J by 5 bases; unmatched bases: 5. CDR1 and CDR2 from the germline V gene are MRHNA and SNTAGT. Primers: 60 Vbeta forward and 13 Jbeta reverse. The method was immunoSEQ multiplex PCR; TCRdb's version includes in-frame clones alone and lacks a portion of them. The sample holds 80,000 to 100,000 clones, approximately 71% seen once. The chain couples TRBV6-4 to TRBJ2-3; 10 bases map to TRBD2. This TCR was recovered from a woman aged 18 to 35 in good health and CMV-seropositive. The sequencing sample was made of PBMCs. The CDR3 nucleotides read TGTGCCAGCAGTGAGTTAGCGGGGGGAGAAGATACGCAGTATTTT. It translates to CASSELAGGEDTQYF.